This TCR beta chain was sequenced for a study of T-cell reconstitution after alpha-beta-depleted transplantation in children. This clonotype was detected ten times or more. Unique molecular identifiers featured in how the TCRbeta library was prepared. TCRdb independently ran MiXCR on the PCR reads; one entry per CDR3 protein. The sample has about 480,000 distinct CDR3 sequences; around 13% are singletons. The trim removed 6 bases at V and 4 bases at J, leaving 6 bases unmatched. This CDR3 region has 13 residues. The V and J genes are TRBV12-3 or TRBV12-4 and TRBJ2-7; 7 bases agree with TRBD1. This sample comprised PBMCs from the stem cell graft donor, obtained from the stem cell graft. This sequence originates from a human donor who donated a stem cell graft to a child with combined immunodeficiency. CDR3 sequence (DNA): TGTGCCAGCAGCCCGGGACAGAATTACGAGCAGTACTTC. Translated, it gives CASSPGQNYEQYF.